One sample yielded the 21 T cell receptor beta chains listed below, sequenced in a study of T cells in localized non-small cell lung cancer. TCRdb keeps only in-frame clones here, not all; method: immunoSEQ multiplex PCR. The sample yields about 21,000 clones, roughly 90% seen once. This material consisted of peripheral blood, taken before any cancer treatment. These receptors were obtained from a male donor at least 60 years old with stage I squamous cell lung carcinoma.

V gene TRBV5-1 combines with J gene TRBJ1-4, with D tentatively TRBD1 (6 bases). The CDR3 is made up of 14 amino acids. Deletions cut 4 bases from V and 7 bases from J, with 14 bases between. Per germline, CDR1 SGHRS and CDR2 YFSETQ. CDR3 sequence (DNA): TGCGCCAGCAGCGTGGAGGGGGTCGGTGAAAAACTGTTTTTT. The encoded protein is CASSVEGVGEKLFF. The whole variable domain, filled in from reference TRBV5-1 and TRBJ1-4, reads KAGVTQTPRYLIKTRGQQVTLSCSPISGHRSVSWYQQTPGQGLQFLFEYFSETQRNKGNFPGRFSGRQFSNSRSEMNVSTLELGDSALYLCASSVEGVGEKLFFGSGTQLSVL.

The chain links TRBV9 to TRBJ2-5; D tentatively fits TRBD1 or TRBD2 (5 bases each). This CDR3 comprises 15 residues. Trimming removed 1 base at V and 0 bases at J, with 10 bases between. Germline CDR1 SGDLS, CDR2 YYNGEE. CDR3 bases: TGTGCCAGCAGCGTACGGCAGGGAGACCAAGAGACCCAGTACTTC. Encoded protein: CASSVRQGDQETQYF.

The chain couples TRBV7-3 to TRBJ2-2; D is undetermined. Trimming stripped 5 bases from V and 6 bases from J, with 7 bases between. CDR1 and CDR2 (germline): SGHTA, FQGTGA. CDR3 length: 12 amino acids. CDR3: CASSEPAGELFF. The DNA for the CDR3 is TGTGCCAGCAGCGAACCTGCCGGGGAGCTGTTTTTT.

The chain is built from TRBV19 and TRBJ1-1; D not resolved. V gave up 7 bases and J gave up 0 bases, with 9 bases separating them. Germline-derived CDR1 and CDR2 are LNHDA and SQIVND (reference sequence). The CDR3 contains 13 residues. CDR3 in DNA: TGTGCCAGTAAACCGTTGATGAACACTGAAGCTTTCTTT. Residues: CASKPLMNTEAFF.

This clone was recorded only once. The CDR3 reads CASSKTGTAGAGELFF. The CDR3 coding sequence is TGCGCCAGCAGCAAAACCGGGACGGCCGGGGCCGGGGAGCTGTTTTTT. The rearrangement links TRBV5-1 to TRBJ2-2, with D perhaps given as TRBD1 or TRBD2 (5 bases each). The CDR3 is 16 residues long. Looked up from germline, CDR1 is SGHRS and CDR2 is YFSETQ. Trimming removed 4 bases at V and 6 bases at J, with 19 bases between.

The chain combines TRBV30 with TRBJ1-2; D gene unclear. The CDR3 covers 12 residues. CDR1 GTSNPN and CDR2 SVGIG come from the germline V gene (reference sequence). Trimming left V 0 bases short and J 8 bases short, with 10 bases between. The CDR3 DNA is TGTGCCTGGAGTGTACGGGCGGAGGGCTACACCTTC. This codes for CAWSVRAEGYTF.

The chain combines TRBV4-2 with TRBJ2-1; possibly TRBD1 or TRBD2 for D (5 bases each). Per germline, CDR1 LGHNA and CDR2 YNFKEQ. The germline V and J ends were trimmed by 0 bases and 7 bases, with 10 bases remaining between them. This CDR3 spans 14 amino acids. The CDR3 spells CASSQDPRGNEQFF. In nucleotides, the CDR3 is TGTGCCAGCAGCCAAGACCCGAGGGGAAATGAGCAGTTCTTC.

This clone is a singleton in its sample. The CDR3 nucleotides read TGTGCCAGCAGCGTAGCGGTAGGCTATGGCTACACCTTC. Its protein product is CASSVAVGYGYTF. The chain has TRBV9 and TRBJ1-2; D not resolved. V shed 0 bases and J shed 4 bases, with 7 bases lying between them. The CDR3 spans 13 residues. From germline, CDR1 is SGDLS and CDR2 YYNGEE.

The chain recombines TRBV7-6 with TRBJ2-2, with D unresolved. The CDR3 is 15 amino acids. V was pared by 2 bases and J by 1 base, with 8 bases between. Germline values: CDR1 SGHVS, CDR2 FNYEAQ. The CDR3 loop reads CASSLRSQNTGELFF. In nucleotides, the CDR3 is TGTGCCAGCAGCTTACGGTCTCAGAACACCGGGGAGCTGTTTTTT. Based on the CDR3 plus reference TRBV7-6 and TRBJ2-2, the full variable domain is GAGVSQSPRYKVTKRGQDVALRCDPISGHVSLYWYRQALGQGPEFLTYFNYEAQQDKSGLPNDRFSAERPEGSISTLTIQRTEQRDSAMYRCASSLRSQNTGELFFGEGSRLTVL.

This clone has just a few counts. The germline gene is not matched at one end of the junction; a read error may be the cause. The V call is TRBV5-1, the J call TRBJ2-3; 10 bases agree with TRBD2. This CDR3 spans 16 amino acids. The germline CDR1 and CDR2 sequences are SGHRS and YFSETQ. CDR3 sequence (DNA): TGCGCCAGCAGCTTGGCGAGCGGGGGGGCTACAGGTACGCAGTATTTT. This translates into CASSLASGGATGTQYF.

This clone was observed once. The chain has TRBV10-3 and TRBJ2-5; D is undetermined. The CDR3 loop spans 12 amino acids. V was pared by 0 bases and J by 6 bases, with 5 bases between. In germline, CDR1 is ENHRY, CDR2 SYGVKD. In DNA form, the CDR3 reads TGTGCCATCAGTGAGTCGACGAAGACCCAGTACTTC. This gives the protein CAISESTKTQYF.

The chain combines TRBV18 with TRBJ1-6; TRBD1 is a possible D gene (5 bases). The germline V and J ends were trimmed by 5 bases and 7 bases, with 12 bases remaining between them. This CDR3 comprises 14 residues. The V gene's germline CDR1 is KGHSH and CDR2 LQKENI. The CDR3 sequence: CASSSGRWNSPLHF. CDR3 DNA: TGTGCCAGCTCATCGGGACGGTGGAATTCACCCCTCCACTTT.

The CDR3 coding sequence is TGTGCCAGCAGTGAAGGCTACGAGCAGTACTTC. Protein: CASSEGYEQYF. V usage is TRBV25-1 and J usage is TRBJ2-7; no reliable D call. The germline V gene encodes CDR1 MGHDK and CDR2 SYGVNS. The CDR3 is 11 residues long. The V end was cut by 2 bases, the J end by 3 bases, with 2 bases between.

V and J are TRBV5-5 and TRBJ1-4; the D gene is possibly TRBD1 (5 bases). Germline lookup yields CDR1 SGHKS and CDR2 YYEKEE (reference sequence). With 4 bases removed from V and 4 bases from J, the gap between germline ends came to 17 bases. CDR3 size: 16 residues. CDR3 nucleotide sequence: TGTGCCAGCAGCGCCGGGACCTCGGGCGGTAATGAAAAACTGTTTTTT. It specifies CASSAGTSGGNEKLFF. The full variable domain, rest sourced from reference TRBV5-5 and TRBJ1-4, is DAGVTQSPTHLIKTRGQQVTLRCSPISGHKSVSWYQQVLGQGPQFIFQYYEKEERGRGNFPDRFSARQFPNYSSELNVNALLLGDSALYLCASSAGTSGGNEKLFFGSGTQLSVL.

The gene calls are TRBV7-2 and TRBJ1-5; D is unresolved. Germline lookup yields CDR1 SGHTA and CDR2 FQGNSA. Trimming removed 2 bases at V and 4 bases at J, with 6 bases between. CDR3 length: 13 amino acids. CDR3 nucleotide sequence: TGTGCCAGCAGCTTACATGGTAATCAGCCCCAGCATTTT. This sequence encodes CASSLHGNQPQHF.

The CDR3 DNA is TGTGCCAGCAGTGTAGGGACAGACGTGCAAGAGACCCAGTACTTC. It encodes CASSVGTDVQETQYF. This chain joins TRBV6-1 and TRBJ2-5; 7 bases line up with TRBD1. The CDR3 consists of 15 residues. V was pared by 4 bases and J by 2 bases, with 7 bases of the junction left unmatched. Germline V gives CDR1 MNHNS, CDR2 SASEGT.

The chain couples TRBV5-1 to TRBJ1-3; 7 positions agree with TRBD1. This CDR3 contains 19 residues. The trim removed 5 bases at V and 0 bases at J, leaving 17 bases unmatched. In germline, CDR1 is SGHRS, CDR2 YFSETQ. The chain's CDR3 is CASRDAPGQTTFSGNTIYF. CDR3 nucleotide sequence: TGCGCCAGCAGAGACGCCCCGGGACAGACTACTTTCTCTGGAAACACCATATATTTT.

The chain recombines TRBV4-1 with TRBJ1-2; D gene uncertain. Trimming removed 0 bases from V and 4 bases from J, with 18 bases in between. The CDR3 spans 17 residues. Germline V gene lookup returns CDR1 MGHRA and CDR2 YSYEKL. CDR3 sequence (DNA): TGCGCCAGCAGCCAAGATCTAGCGGCTTTACTCGGCTATGGCTACACCTTC. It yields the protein CASSQDLAALLGYGYTF.

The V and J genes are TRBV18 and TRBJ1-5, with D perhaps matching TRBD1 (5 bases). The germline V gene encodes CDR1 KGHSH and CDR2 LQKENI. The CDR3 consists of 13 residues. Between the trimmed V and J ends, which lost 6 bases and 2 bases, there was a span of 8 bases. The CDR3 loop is CASSGGGNQPQHF. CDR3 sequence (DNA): TGTGCCAGCTCGGGGGGGGGCAATCAGCCCCAGCATTTT.

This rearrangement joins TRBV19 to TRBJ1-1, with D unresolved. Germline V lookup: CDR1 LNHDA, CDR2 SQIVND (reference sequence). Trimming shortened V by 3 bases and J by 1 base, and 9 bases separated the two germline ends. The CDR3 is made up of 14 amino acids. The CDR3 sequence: CASSILLGNTEAFF. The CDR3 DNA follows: TGTGCCAGTAGTATCCTCCTTGGGAACACTGAAGCTTTCTTT. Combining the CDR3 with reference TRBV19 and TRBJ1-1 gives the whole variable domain DGGITQSPKYLFRKEGQNVTLSCEQNLNHDAMYWYRQDPGQGLRLIYYSQIVNDFQKGDIAEGYSVSREKKESFPLTVTSAQKNPTAFYLCASSILLGNTEAFFGQGTRLTVV.

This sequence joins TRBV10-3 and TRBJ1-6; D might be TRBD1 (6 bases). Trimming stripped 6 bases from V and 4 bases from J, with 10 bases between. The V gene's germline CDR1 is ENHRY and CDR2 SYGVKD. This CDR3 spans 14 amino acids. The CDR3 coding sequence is TGTGCCATCAGAATGGACAGTTATAATTCACCCCTCCACTTT. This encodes CAIRMDSYNSPLHF.